This T cell receptor (beta chain) was sequenced in a study of blood T cell repertoires in COVID-19. Using immunoSEQ multiplex PCR, the repertoire was profiled, and TCRdb retains in-frame clones only, with some absent. In the table there are almost 250,000 clones, more than 85% of which are singletons. This clone appeared once. The germline V gene encodes CDR1 LGHDT and CDR2 YNNKEL (reference sequence). This CDR3 has 15 amino acids. V shed 1 base, J shed 4 bases, and the junction held 4 bases outside the gene matches. This chain joins TRBV3-1 (or the pseudogene TRBV3-2) and TRBJ2-5; TRBD2 matches 9 bases. The sequence derives from a woman aged 30 to 39 who had recovered from COVID-19. The sequenced sample was PBMCs or T cells enriched from blood (not recorded which). The CDR3 here is CASSQVSGSVETQYF. CDR3 sequence (DNA): TGTGCCAGCAGCCAAGTTAGCGGGAGTGTAGAGACCCAGTACTTC.